The following is a TCR beta chain sequence with its context. Amplification of TCR beta CDR3 regions was performed using RNA transcripts as template. Initially, a first-round RT-PCR of the TCR CDR3 employed the HTBI primer set. From the multiplex PCR reads, TCRdb called clonotypes with MiXCR, one entry per CDR3 protein. The sample yields a few hundred thousand distinct CDR3 sequences, roughly 15% seen once. This entry comes from a study of T cells in Graves' hyperthyroidism and ophthalmopathy. Germline loops: CDR1 LGHDT, CDR2 YNNKEL (reference sequence). This CDR3 contains 14 residues. V shed 8 bases and J 4 bases; nucleotides not matched to a gene: 6.

The rearrangement uses TRBV3-1 and TRBJ2-3, with 10 bases aligning to TRBD2. This TCR derives from a woman aged 25-40 years with Graves' ophthalmopathy. Sequenced sample: blood. This CDR3 is CASEVAGGSDTQYF. The CDR3 nucleotides are TGTGCCAGCGAAGTAGCGGGGGGTTCAGATACGCAGTATTTT.